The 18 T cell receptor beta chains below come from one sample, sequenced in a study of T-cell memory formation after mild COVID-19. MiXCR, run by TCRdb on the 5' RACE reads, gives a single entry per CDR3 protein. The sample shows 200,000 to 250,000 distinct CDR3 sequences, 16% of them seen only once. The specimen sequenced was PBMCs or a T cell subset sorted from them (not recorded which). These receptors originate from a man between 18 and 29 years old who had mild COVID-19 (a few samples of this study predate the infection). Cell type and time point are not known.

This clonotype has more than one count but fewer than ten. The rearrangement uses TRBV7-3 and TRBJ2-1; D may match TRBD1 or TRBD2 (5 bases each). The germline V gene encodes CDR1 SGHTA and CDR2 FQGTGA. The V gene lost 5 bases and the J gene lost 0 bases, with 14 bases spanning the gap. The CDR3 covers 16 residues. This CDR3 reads CASSPTGPASYNEQFF. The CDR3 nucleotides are TGTGCCAGCAGCCCAACGGGGCCAGCCTCCTACAATGAGCAGTTCTTC. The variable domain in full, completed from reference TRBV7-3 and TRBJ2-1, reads GAGVSQTPSNKVTEKGKYVELRCDPISGHTALYWYRQSLGQGPEFLIYFQGTGAADDSGLPNDRFFAVRPEGSVSTLKIQRTERGDSAVYLCASSPTGPASYNEQFFGPGTRLTVL.

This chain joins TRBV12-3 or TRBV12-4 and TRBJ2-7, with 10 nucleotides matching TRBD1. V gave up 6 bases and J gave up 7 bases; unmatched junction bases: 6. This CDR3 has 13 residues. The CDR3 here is CASSRQGAREQYV. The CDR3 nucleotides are TGTGCCAGCAGCCGACAGGGGGCACGGGAGCAGTACGTC.

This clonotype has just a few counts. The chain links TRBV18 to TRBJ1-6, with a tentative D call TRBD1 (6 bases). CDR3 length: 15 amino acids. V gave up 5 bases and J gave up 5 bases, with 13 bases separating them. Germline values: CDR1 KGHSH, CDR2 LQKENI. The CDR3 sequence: CASSRGGADNSPLHF. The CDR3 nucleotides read TGTGCCAGCTCAAGGGGGGGCGCAGATAATTCACCCCTCCACTTT.

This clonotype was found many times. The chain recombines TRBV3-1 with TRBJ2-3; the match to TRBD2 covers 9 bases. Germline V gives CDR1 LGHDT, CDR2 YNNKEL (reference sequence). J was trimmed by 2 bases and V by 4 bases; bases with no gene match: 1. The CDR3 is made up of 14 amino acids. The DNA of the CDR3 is TGTGCCAGCAGCCTAGCGGGGGCCACAGATACGCAGTATTTT. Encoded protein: CASSLAGATDTQYF.

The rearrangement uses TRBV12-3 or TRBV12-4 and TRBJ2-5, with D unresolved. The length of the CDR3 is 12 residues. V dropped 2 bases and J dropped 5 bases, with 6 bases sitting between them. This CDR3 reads CASSLQRETQYF. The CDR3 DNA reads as TGTGCCAGCAGTTTACAGAGGGAGACCCAGTACTTC.

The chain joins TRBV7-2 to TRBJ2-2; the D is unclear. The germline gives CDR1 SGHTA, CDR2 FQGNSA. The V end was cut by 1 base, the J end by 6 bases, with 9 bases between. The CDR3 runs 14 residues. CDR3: CASSLVQVAGELFF. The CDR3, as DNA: TGTGCCAGCAGCTTAGTCCAGGTTGCCGGGGAGCTGTTTTTT. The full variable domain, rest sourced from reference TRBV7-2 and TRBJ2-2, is GAGVSQSPSNKVTEKGKDVELRCDPISGHTALYWYRQSLGQGLEFLIYFQGNSAPDKSGLPSDRFSAERTGGSVSTLTIQRTQQEDSAVYLCASSLVQVAGELFFGEGSRLTVL.

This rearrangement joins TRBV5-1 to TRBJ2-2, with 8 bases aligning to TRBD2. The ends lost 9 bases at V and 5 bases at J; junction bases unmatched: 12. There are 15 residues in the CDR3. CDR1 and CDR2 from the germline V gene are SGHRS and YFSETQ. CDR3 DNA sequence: TGCGCCACCCAGTCGGCTAGCGGGTCGACCGGGGAGCTGTTTTTT. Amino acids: CATQSASGSTGELFF.

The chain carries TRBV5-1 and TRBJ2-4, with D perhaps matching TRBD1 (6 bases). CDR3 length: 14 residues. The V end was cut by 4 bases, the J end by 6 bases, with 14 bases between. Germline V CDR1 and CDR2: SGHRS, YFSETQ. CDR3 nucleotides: TGCGCCAGCAGCCCGGACAGCGGTGGAAACATTCAGTACTTC. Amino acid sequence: CASSPDSGGNIQYF.

The CDR3 loop reads CASSMANEKLFF. The CDR3 bases are TGTGCCAGCTCAATGGCTAATGAAAAACTGTTTTTT. The genes are TRBV18 and TRBJ1-4; D is uncertain. The CDR3 extends over 12 amino acids. V was shortened by 5 bases and J by 3 bases, with 4 bases between the two germline ends. Per germline, CDR1 KGHSH and CDR2 LQKENI.

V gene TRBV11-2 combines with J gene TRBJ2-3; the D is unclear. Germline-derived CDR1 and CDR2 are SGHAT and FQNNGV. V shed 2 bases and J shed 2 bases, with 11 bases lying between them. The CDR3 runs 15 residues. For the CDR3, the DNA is TGTGCCAGCAGCTTACGACGACGAAACACAGATACGCAGTATTTT. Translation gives CASSLRRRNTDTQYF.

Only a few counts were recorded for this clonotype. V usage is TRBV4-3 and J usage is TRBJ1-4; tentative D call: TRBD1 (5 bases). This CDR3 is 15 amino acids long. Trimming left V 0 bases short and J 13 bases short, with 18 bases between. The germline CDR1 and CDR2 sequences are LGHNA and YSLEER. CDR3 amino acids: CASSQDAVTGGGLFF. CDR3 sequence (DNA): TGCGCCAGCAGCCAAGATGCGGTAACGGGGGGAGGACTGTTTTTT.

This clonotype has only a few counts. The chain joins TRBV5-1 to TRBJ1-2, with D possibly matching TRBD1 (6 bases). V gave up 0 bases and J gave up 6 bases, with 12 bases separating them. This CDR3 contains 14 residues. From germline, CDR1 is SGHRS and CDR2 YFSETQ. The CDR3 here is CASSLDVSGDGYTF. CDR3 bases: TGCGCCAGCAGCTTGGATGTTTCAGGGGATGGCTACACCTTC.

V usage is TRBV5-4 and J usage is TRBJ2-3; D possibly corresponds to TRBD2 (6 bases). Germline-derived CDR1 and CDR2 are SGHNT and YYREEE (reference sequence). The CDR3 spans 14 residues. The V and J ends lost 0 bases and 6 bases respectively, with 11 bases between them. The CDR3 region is CASSLGTTPDTQYF. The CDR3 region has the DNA TGTGCCAGCAGCTTGGGGACTACTCCCGATACGCAGTATTTT.

CDR3 coding DNA: TGTGCCAGCAGCCAAGATACGGGGGCGAACTATGGCTACACCTTC. The encoded protein is CASSQDTGANYGYTF. The chain links TRBV4-2 to TRBJ1-2; D perhaps matches TRBD1 (6 bases). Trimming took off 0 bases at V and 2 bases at J, with 10 bases between the two ends. The CDR3 length is 15 residues. Germline CDR1 LGHNA, CDR2 YNFKEQ.

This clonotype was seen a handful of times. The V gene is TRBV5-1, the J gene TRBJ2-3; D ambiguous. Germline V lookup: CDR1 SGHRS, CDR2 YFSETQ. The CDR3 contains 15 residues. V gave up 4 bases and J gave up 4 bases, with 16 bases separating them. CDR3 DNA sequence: TGCGCCAGCAGCCTGGAAACGGGCCGGTCAGATACGCAGTATTTT. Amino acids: CASSLETGRSDTQYF.

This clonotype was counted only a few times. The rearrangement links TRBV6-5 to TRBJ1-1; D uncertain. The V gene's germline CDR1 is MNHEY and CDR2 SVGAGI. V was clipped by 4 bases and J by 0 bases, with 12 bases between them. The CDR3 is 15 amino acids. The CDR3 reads CASSSSRALNTEAFF. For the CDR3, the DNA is TGTGCCAGCAGTTCCTCCCGGGCTTTGAACACTGAAGCTTTCTTT.

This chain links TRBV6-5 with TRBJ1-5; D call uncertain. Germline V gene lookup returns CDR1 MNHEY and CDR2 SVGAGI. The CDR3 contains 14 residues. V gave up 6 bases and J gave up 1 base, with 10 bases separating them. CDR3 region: CASRRGGSNQPQHF. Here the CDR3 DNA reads TGTGCCAGCAGACGCGGAGGGAGCAATCAGCCCCAGCATTTT.

CDR3 loop: CAWSHRALNQFF. For the CDR3, the DNA is TGTGCCTGGAGCCACCGGGCTCTAAATCAGTTCTTC. This chain joins TRBV30 and TRBJ2-1; D unresolved. The CDR3 has 12 amino acids. V dropped 3 bases and J dropped 13 bases, with 16 bases sitting between them. Germline loops: CDR1 GTSNPN, CDR2 SVGIG (reference sequence). Variable domain in full (rest from reference TRBV30 and TRBJ2-1): SQTIHQWPATLVQPVGSPLSLECTVEGTSNPNLYWYRQAAGRGLQLLFYSVGIGQISSEVPQNLSASRPQDRQFILSSKKLLLSDSGFYLCAWSHRALNQFFGPGTRLTVL.